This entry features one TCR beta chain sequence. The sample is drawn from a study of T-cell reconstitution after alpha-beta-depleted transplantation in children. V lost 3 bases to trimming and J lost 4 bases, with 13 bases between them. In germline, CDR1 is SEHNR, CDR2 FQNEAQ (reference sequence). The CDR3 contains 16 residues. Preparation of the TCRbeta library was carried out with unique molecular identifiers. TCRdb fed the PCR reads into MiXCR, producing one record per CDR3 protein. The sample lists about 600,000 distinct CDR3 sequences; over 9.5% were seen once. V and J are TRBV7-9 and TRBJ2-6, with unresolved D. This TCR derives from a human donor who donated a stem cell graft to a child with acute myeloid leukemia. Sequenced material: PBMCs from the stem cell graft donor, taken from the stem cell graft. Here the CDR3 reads CASSFDGPAGANVLTF. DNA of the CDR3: TGTGCCAGCAGCTTCGACGGCCCAGCAGGGGCCAACGTCCTGACTTTC.